The source of this T cell receptor beta chain is a study of blood T cell repertoires in COVID-19 (dated by TCRdb to between 2020 and 2021). Regarding the research as a whole: The collaborator samples originated in the United States, Italy and Spain and spanned the acute and convalescent phases of COVID-19. The dataset comprised deeply sampled blood TCRbeta repertoires from subjects exposed to, actively infected with, or recovered from COVID-19. Samples were obtained from the ongoing ImmuneRACE study (first 160 participants) and from about 1,300 subjects provided by 6 global collaborators. Where HLA class I and class II types were available, the types were taken from metadata supplied by the sample provider, not from assay-based typing. The sample metadata nearly always contained a de-identified subject ID, COVID-19 status, age in years and sex. A freely available public database, intended as a resource for researchers studying the immune response to SARS-CoV-2, is where the repertoires were released. The material from the prospective study consisted of cDNA or gDNA derived from T cells, B-cell-depleted T cells, or PBMCs.

TCRbeta CDR3 regions were amplified from genomic DNA using the immunoSEQ Assay, a bias-controlled multiplex PCR. In the original analysis: The number of nucleated cells in each sample was estimated by amplification of reference gene primers within the assay. Sequence reads were collapsed and filtered to measure the absolute abundance of every unique TCRbeta CDR3 rearrangement. For each sample, productive Simpson clonality was calculated by taking the square root of Simpson's diversity index across productive rearrangements. TCRdb took over this immuneACCESS table, retaining in-frame rearrangements with V and J assigned. Such tables are incomplete; in checked studies, under half of the missing clones stem from an unresolved V gene, and the remainder is unexplained. The V and J calls and clone size were taken over from that table, and D and trimming were inferred from the DNA. Across this sample there are 200,000 to 250,000 clones, with about 85% seen only once. Clones ranked in the top ten supply around 0.97% of the sample.

Beyond this particular receptor, the publication reports: The quantity of clinical and demographic metadata differed by source and by participant and was supplied without curation.

With regard to this clone: The specificity of this receptor is unknown. No qualities accompany the bases; no much larger clone lies one base away.

Compared with germline, V lacks 6 bases and J lacks 2 bases; bases without a gene match: 13. For CDR1 and CDR2, the germline V gene lists MDHEN and SYDVKM. From the cysteine up to the phenylalanine, the CDR3 has a length of 17 residues. Here the CDR3 DNA is all that survives: 51 bases in frame from base 1. Whole blood was collected in K2EDTA tubes by collaborating institutions according to the institutions' own protocols. Collaborator samples were shipped for TCRbeta analysis as frozen whole blood, isolated PBMCs, or DNA extracted from either sample type. This TCR was recovered from a middle-aged man with acute or convalescent COVID-19. The receptor chain draws on TRBV28 and TRBJ1-2; the junction holds 9 bases that match TRBD1. Sequencing was done on a sample of peripheral blood. The CDR3 amino acid sequence is: CASRVAGTGTMNYGYTF. The sequenced DNA: TGTGCCAGCAGAGTAGCCGGGACAGGGACTATGAACTATGGCTACACCTTC.